These 7 T cell receptor beta chains were all obtained from the same sample, sequenced in a study of blood T cell repertoires in COVID-19. TCRdb keeps only in-frame clones here, not all; method: immunoSEQ multiplex PCR. In the table there are 250,000 to 300,000 clones, around 84% of which are singletons. Sequencing input: PBMCs or T cells enriched from blood (not recorded which). Receptor source: a man aged 25 to 40 with acute COVID-19.

The chain employs TRBV6-5 and TRBJ2-3, with D possibly TRBD1 on 6 matching bases. The CDR3 is 13 residues long. The germline V gene encodes CDR1 MNHEY and CDR2 SVGAGI. Trimming shortened V by 5 bases and J by 5 bases, and 11 bases separated the two germline ends. CDR3 in amino acids: CASSIHREDTQYF. CDR3 coding DNA: TGTGCCAGCAGTATTCACAGGGAAGATACGCAGTATTTT.

Concerning this clone itself: Distinct nucleotide sequences in the sample also encode this CDR3. This sequence joins TRBV28 and TRBJ1-6; D gene unclear. V lost 3 bases and J lost 7, with 4 bases in between. The CDR3 totals 12 residues. The V gene's germline CDR1 is MDHEN and CDR2 SYDVKM. Here the CDR3 DNA reads TGTGCCAGCAGTTTGCTAAATTCACCCCTCCACTTT. It is translated as CASSLLNSPLHF.

The CDR3 sequence: CASSTRWSFRSYNEQFF. The DNA for the CDR3 is TGTGCCAGCAGCACCCGGTGGTCCTTTCGCTCCTACAATGAGCAGTTCTTC. The chain joins TRBV9 to TRBJ2-1; D is ambiguous. V was trimmed by 4 bases and J by 0 bases, leaving 17 bases between them. The CDR3 covers 17 residues. Germline loops: CDR1 SGDLS, CDR2 YYNGEE.

The rearrangement joins TRBV27 to TRBJ1-5; the D is unclear. Trimming removed 5 bases from V and 2 bases from J, with 10 bases in between. Germline lookup yields CDR1 MNHEY and CDR2 SMNVEV (reference sequence). The CDR3 length is 14 residues. The CDR3 protein is CASSLTWGNQPQHF. For the CDR3, the DNA is TGTGCCAGCAGTCTGACTTGGGGCAATCAGCCCCAGCATTTT.

The rearrangement uses TRBV29-1 and TRBJ2-3; 9 bases agree with TRBD2. With 7 bases clipped from V and 4 bases from J, the junction kept 9 bases outside the gene matches. The CDR3 totals 14 residues. CDR1 is SQVTM, CDR2 ANQGSEA, per germline. The CDR3 reads CSGRIAGEPDTQYF. In DNA form, the CDR3 reads TGCAGCGGCCGAATAGCGGGAGAGCCAGATACGCAGTATTTT.

This clone was observed a handful of times. The chain uses TRBV6-6 and TRBJ2-5; D remains ambiguous. CDR3 size: 14 residues. Between the trimmed V and J ends, which lost 2 bases and 3 bases, there was a span of 10 bases. CDR1 and CDR2 from the germline V gene are MNHNY and SVGAGI (reference sequence). CDR3 bases: TGTGCCAGCAGTTACGGCACAGCAAAAGAGACCCAGTACTTC. Translation: CASSYGTAKETQYF.

This chain uses TRBV2 with TRBJ1-2; 7 nucleotides agree with TRBD1. The V segment lost 6 bases and the J segment 4 bases; nucleotides outside the gene matches: 8. Germline loops: CDR1 SNHLY, CDR2 FYNNEI. The CDR3 extends over 14 amino acids. CDR3 DNA: TGTGCCAGCAGGGTCGGACAGGAGGGCTATGGCTACACCTTC. As protein: CASRVGQEGYGYTF.